These 30 T cell receptor beta chains originate from one sample sequenced in a study of a mutant IDH1 vaccine in newly diagnosed glioma (dated by TCRdb to about 2021). Library method: the immunoSEQ multiplex PCR assay. TCRdb re-hosts the immuneACCESS table, in-frame sequences only. Its copies lack some clones; in the studies checked, an unresolved V gene accounts for under half of them, and the cause for the rest is not known. In all, the sample holds about 94,000 clones, and approximately 89% of those were seen once. Of the sample, approximately 0.8% is held by the ten largest clones. The meaning of the sample's time point label: week 47, end of study. Each vaccine dose, consisting of 300 ug of a 20-mer mutant IDH1 peptide in Montanide, was administered subcutaneously with topical imiquimod. What these receptors recognize is not known. This material consisted of PBMCs, taken from a glioma patient whose treatment included an IDH1 peptide vaccine. These receptors all stem from a woman between 45 and 60 years old with glioma.

V gene TRBV28 combines with J gene TRBJ2-7; TRBD2 agrees at 12 bases. Germline CDR1 is MDHEN and CDR2 is SYDVKM. The CDR3 loop spans 16 amino acids. V dropped 3 bases and J dropped 2; count of bases not matched to a gene: 5. CDR3 coding DNA: TGTGCCAGCAGTTTGGTGACTAGCGGGAGCCCCTACGAGCAGTACTTC. Its protein is CASSLVTSGSPYEQYF.

This clone was picked up a small number of times. The chain recombines TRBV9 with TRBJ1-2, with 10 nucleotides matching TRBD1. Germline V gene data show CDR1 as SGDLS and CDR2 as YYNGEE. This CDR3 is built from 14 residues. V lost 3 bases and J lost 7; bases outside the gene matches: 6. The CDR3 region has the DNA TGTGCCAGCAGCGCGACAGGGGGCGCGGGTGGCTACACCTTC. Its translation is CASSATGGAGGYTF.

The chain employs TRBV19 and TRBJ2-1, with 12 positions matching TRBD2. Germline CDR1 reads LNHDA; CDR2 reads SQIVND (reference sequence). The CDR3 length is 16 residues. With V trimmed by 4 bases and J by 4 bases, 5 bases remained unmatched. The CDR3 region is CASSRTSGIAYNEQFF. The CDR3 bases are TGTGCCAGTAGTAGGACTAGCGGGATCGCATACAATGAGCAGTTCTTC.

This chain uses TRBV29-1 with TRBJ2-6; D is undetermined. The CDR3 contains 16 residues. Germline CDR1 is SQVTM and CDR2 is ANQGSEA. Trimming removed 0 bases from V and 0 bases from J, with 9 bases in between. CDR3 in amino acids: CSVEDMESSGANVLTF. CDR3 in DNA: TGCAGCGTTGAAGATATGGAGAGCTCTGGGGCCAACGTCCTGACTTTC.

The V call is TRBV5-6, the J call TRBJ2-1, with 9 bases lining up with TRBD2. Germline assignment: CDR1 SGHDT and CDR2 YYEEEE. The junction had 1 base not matched to a gene; V was cut back by 2 bases and J by 7 bases. The CDR3 is 13 amino acids. The CDR3 spells CASSFLAGNEQFF. The CDR3 DNA reads TGTGCCAGCAGCTTCCTAGCGGGAAATGAGCAGTTCTTC. Full variable domain (outside the CDR3, taken from reference TRBV5-6 and TRBJ2-1): DAGVTQSPTHLIKTRGQQVTLRCSPKSGHDTVSWYQQALGQGPQFIFQYYEEEERQRGNFPDRFSGHQFPNYSSELNVNALLLGDSALYLCASSFLAGNEQFFGPGTRLTVL.

This rearrangement joins TRBV28 to TRBJ1-1; D gene uncertain. The V and J ends lost 5 bases and 1 base respectively, with 11 bases between them. The CDR3 is made up of 14 amino acids. The germline gives CDR1 MDHEN, CDR2 SYDVKM. CDR3 loop: CASSLTNRNTEAFF. CDR3 in DNA: TGTGCCAGCAGTCTAACTAACAGGAACACTGAAGCTTTCTTT.

The chain recombines TRBV4-1 with TRBJ1-3; D gene ambiguous. The CDR3 has 16 residues. The V gene lost 2 bases and the J gene lost 3 bases, with 14 bases spanning the gap. Germline CDR1 reads MGHRA; CDR2 reads YSYEKL. CDR3 in DNA: TGCGCCAGCAGCCAACCGACGGGAAATCATGGAAACACCATATATTTT. It is translated as CASSQPTGNHGNTIYF.

The chain's CDR3 is CSVEGGPNYNEQFF. CDR3 bases: TGCAGCGTTGAGGGCGGGCCGAACTACAATGAGCAGTTCTTC. The rearrangement uses TRBV29-1 and TRBJ2-1; the D gene is possibly TRBD2 (5 bases). The CDR3 length is 14 residues. The germline V gene encodes CDR1 SQVTM and CDR2 ANQGSEA. The ends were cut back, 3 bases at V and 3 bases at J, with 12 bases in the middle.

The chain carries TRBV30 and TRBJ1-2; 7 bases align to TRBD1. With V trimmed by 5 bases and J by 2 bases, 8 bases remained unmatched. This CDR3 has 14 amino acids. Germline V gives CDR1 GTSNPN, CDR2 SVGIG (reference sequence). The CDR3 DNA is TGTGCCTGGGGGGGCTTGACAGGGAACTATGGCTACACCTTC. Protein sequence: CAWGGLTGNYGYTF. The whole variable domain, filled in from reference TRBV30 and TRBJ1-2, reads SQTIHQWPATLVQPVGSPLSLECTVEGTSNPNLYWYRQAAGRGLQLLFYSVGIGQISSEVPQNLSASRPQDRQFILSSKKLLLSDSGFYLCAWGGLTGNYGYTFGSGTRLTVV.

This clone was counted once. CDR3 sequence reads: CSANRDEQYF. In DNA, the CDR3 is TGCAGTGCAAACAGGGACGAGCAGTACTTC. The chain is built from TRBV20-1 and TRBJ2-7; D is perhaps TRBD1 (6 bases). Trimming left V 6 bases short and J 5 bases short, with 8 bases between. Per germline, CDR1 DFQATT and CDR2 SNEGSKA (reference sequence). This CDR3 is built from 10 residues.

The genes are TRBV27 and TRBJ2-7; D is unresolved. CDR3 length: 13 amino acids. Germline lookup yields CDR1 MNHEY and CDR2 SMNVEV (reference sequence). V was trimmed by 5 bases and J by 3 bases, leaving 11 bases between them. The chain's CDR3 is CASSPLGYYEQYF. CDR3 DNA: TGTGCCAGCAGTCCGTTGGGATACTACGAGCAGTACTTC.

The chain employs TRBV6-5 and TRBJ1-4, with 8 bases lining up with TRBD1. J gave up 1 base and V 4 bases, and 5 bases lay outside the gene matches. CDR1 and CDR2 from the germline V gene are MNHEY and SVGAGI. There are 16 residues in the CDR3. The CDR3 DNA reads as TGTGCCAGCAGTTCCCCGGGACAGGTAACTAATGAAAAACTGTTTTTT. It is translated as CASSSPGQVTNEKLFF.

V gene TRBV10-3 combines with J gene TRBJ2-1; no reliable D call. V was pared by 4 bases and J by 3 bases, with 4 bases between. CDR1 is ENHRY, CDR2 SYGVKD, per germline. The CDR3 consists of 12 residues. DNA for the CDR3: TGTGCCATCAGTGCCCACTACAATGAGCAGTTCTTC. Its protein product is CAISAHYNEQFF.

This sequence joins TRBV19 and TRBJ2-1; 11 bases line up with TRBD2. This CDR3 region has 14 residues. Germline loops: CDR1 LNHDA, CDR2 SQIVND (reference sequence). Germline trimming cut 6 bases from V and 9 bases from J; bases unmatched to any gene: 7. This CDR3 reads CASSLSGRAGEQFF. DNA of the CDR3: TGTGCCAGTAGCCTTAGCGGGAGGGCAGGTGAGCAGTTCTTC.

The J gene is TRBJ2-5, the V gene TRBV11-2; 10 bases agree with TRBD2. Looked up from germline, CDR1 is SGHAT and CDR2 is FQNNGV. CDR3 length equals 16 residues. V shed 8 bases and J 5 bases; nucleotides not matched to a gene: 14. The CDR3 nucleotides read TGTGCCAGCCGGCGGCTAGCGGGAGTCGTTGGGGAGACCCAGTACTTC. Protein sequence: CASRRLAGVVGETQYF.

The chain recombines TRBV19 with TRBJ1-1; maybe TRBD1 (6 bases). Germline V gene data show CDR1 as LNHDA and CDR2 as SQIVND (reference sequence). V dropped 3 bases and J dropped 5 bases, with 13 bases sitting between them. This CDR3 has 14 amino acids. CDR3 protein: CASSMKQGWTEAFF. The CDR3 DNA sequence: TGTGCCAGTAGTATGAAACAGGGCTGGACTGAAGCTTTCTTT.

The chain couples TRBV15 to TRBJ2-5, with a possible D match to TRBD1 (7 bases). Germline loops: CDR1 LNHNV, CDR2 YYDKDF (reference sequence). The CDR3 extends over 15 amino acids. V lost 5 bases, J lost 1 base, and 14 bases lay in between. DNA for the CDR3: TGTGCCACCAGCGCCGGGGGACAGCGCCAAGAGACCCAGTACTTC. Amino acids: CATSAGGQRQETQYF.

The genes are TRBV11-3 and TRBJ2-2, with 8 bases aligning to TRBD1. Germline V lookup: CDR1 SGHNT, CDR2 YENEEA. This CDR3 has 15 amino acids. Unmatched junction bases numbered 6, after V lost 5 bases and J lost 4 bases. CDR3 loop: CASSPGQGFTGELFF. The CDR3 coding sequence is TGTGCCAGCAGCCCCGGACAGGGATTCACCGGGGAGCTGTTTTTT.

V is TRBV6-6 and J is TRBJ1-4; D is possibly TRBD1 (5 bases). The CDR3 consists of 13 residues. V gave up 6 bases and J gave up 6 bases, with 11 bases separating them. The germline CDR1 and CDR2 sequences are MNHNY and SVGAGI (reference sequence). CDR3 in DNA: TGTGCCAGCAGAGAGGGACCTTATGAAAAACTGTTTTTT. Translated, it gives CASREGPYEKLFF.

The gene calls are TRBV27 and TRBJ2-5; 13 bases line up with TRBD2. The J call may be faulty, since TRBJ2-7 better matches the DNA end. CDR1 is MNHEY, CDR2 SMNVEV, per germline (reference sequence). CDR3 length: 17 amino acids. CDR3 DNA sequence: TGTGCCAGCAGCCTCGGGACTAGCGGGGACAGCTCCTACGAGCAGTACTTC. Translating gives CASSLGTSGDSSYEQYF.

The chain joins TRBV7-2 to TRBJ2-7; 7 bases are shared with TRBD2. The CDR3 totals 15 residues. The V and J ends lost 1 base and 0 bases, in that order; junction bases with no gene match: 3. CDR1 is SGHTA and CDR2 is FQGNSA in the germline V gene. The CDR3 sequence: CASSLGAGPSYEQYF. The CDR3 nucleotides read TGTGCCAGCAGCTTAGGAGCGGGACCCTCCTACGAGCAGTACTTC.

The genes are TRBV6-1 and TRBJ2-1; 7 positions agree with TRBD1. CDR1 and CDR2 (germline): MNHNS, SASEGT. J gave up 4 bases and V 10 bases, and 7 bases lay outside the gene matches. The CDR3 extends over 13 amino acids. The CDR3 DNA reads as TGTGCCACCCAAGACAGGGTTTACAATGAGCAGTTCTTC. The encoded protein is CATQDRVYNEQFF.

J is TRBJ2-5 and V is TRBV5-1; D is ambiguous. The DNA matches TRBJ2-7 better at its end, which makes the J call doubtful. The CDR3 spans 14 residues. Germline values: CDR1 SGHRS, CDR2 YFSETQ. The DNA for the CDR3 is TGCGCCAGCAGCCCAGACACCAATACCTACGAGCAGTACTTC. Residues: CASSPDTNTYEQYF.

A few counts support this clone. The chain has TRBV6-1 and TRBJ1-4; 9 nucleotides agree with TRBD1. Trimming took 5 bases from V and 6 from J; bases not matched to a gene: 1. Germline lookup yields CDR1 MNHNS and CDR2 SASEGT. This CDR3 is 13 amino acids long. The CDR3 here is CASSRDRDEKLFF. The CDR3 DNA reads TGTGCCAGCAGTCGGGACAGGGATGAAAAACTGTTTTTT.

A single count supports this clone. The chain employs TRBV7-9 and TRBJ2-2, with 9 bases lining up with TRBD2. J lost 3 bases, V lost 2 bases, and 13 bases had no gene match. Germline V CDR1 and CDR2: SEHNR, FQNEAQ (reference sequence). The CDR3 covers 19 residues. CDR3 DNA: TGTGCCAGCAGCTTAATGGCTAGCGGGACCCATAGCTACACCGGGGAGCTGTTTTTT. Translating it yields CASSLMASGTHSYTGELFF.

The chain joins TRBV20-1 to TRBJ2-7; D call uncertain. Trimming cost V 3 bases and J 12 bases, with 15 bases left between them. The CDR3 is made up of 11 amino acids. Germline V gives CDR1 DFQATT, CDR2 SNEGSKA (reference sequence). The CDR3 nucleotides read TGCAGTGCTAGGATAGGCGGTACGGCGTACTTC. It codes for CSARIGGTAYF.

A single count supports this clone. The genes are TRBV4-2 and TRBJ1-1, with 7 bases identical to TRBD1. The CDR3 is 16 amino acids. J lost 4 bases, V lost 4 bases, and 12 bases had no gene match. Germline V gene sequence: CDR1 LGHNA, CDR2 YNFKEQ. The CDR3, as DNA: TGTGCCAGCAGCCTCGGACAAGAGGGGGCGATCACTGAAGCTTTCTTT. Amino acid sequence: CASSLGQEGAITEAFF.

The chain combines TRBV15 with TRBJ2-7; 11 bases match TRBD1. V was clipped by 5 bases and J by 2 bases; unmatched bases: 8. This CDR3 has 16 residues. CDR1 LNHNV and CDR2 YYDKDF come from the germline V gene (reference sequence). This chain's CDR3 is CATSPGPGQGAYEQYF. The CDR3 DNA reads as TGTGCCACCAGCCCTGGGCCGGGACAGGGGGCCTACGAGCAGTACTTC.

The rearrangement joins TRBV28 to TRBJ2-5; the D gene is possibly TRBD2 (6 bases). Per the germline V gene, CDR1 is MDHEN and CDR2 is SYDVKM. The CDR3 totals 16 residues. With 8 bases removed from V and 0 bases from J, the gap between germline ends came to 19 bases. The CDR3 nucleotides read TGTGCCAGCGGACTAAACCCCACCCGGGACCAAGAGACCCAGTACTTC. Translated, it gives CASGLNPTRDQETQYF.

The rearrangement joins TRBV7-9 to TRBJ1-5; 8 nucleotides align to TRBD1. The CDR3 length is 12 residues. V was clipped by 5 bases and J by 7 bases; unmatched bases: 1. Looked up from germline, CDR1 is SEHNR and CDR2 is FQNEAQ (reference sequence). In DNA form, the CDR3 reads TGTGCCAGCAGCCGGGACAGGCAGCCCCAGCATTTT. This codes for CASSRDRQPQHF.